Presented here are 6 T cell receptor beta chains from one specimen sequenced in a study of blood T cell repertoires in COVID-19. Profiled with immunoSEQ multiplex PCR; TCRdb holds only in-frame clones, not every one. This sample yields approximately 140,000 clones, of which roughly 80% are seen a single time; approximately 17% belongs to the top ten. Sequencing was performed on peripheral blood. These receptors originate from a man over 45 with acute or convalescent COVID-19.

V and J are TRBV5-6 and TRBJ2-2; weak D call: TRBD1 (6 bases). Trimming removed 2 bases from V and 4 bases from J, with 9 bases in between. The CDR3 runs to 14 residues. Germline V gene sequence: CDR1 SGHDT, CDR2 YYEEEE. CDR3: CASSFNRVTGELFF. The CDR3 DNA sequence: TGTGCCAGCAGCTTCAACAGGGTCACCGGGGAGCTGTTTTTT.

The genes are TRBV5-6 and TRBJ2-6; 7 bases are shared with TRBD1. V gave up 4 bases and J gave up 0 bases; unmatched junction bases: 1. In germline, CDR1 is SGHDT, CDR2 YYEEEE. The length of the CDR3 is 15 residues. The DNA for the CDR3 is TGTGCCAGCAGCGACAGGGCCTCTGGGGCCAACGTCCTGACTTTC. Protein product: CASSDRASGANVLTF.

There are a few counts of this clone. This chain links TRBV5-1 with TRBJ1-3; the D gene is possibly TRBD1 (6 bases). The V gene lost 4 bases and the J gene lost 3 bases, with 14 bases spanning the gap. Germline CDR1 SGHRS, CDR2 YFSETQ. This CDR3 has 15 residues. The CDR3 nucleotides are TGCGCCAGCAGCCCTTGGGCAGGGGATGGAAACACCATATATTTT. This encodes CASSPWAGDGNTIYF.

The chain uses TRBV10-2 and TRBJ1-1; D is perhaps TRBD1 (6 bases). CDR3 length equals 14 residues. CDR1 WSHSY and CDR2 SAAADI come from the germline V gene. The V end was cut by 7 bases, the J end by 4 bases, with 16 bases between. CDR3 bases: TGCGCCAGCACGGGCGGGGGCCTGGGCACTGAAGCTTTCTTT. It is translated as CASTGGGLGTEAFF.

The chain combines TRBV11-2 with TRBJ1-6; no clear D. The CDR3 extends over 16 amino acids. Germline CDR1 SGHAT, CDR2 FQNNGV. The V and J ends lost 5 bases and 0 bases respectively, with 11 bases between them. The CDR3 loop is CASSTEWSSYNSPLHF. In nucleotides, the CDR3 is TGTGCCAGCAGCACCGAATGGAGCTCCTATAATTCACCCCTCCACTTT.

CDR3 amino acids: CATSVPTGGVLRETQYF. The CDR3 DNA follows: TGTGCCACCAGTGTCCCCACGGGGGGGGTCCTAAGGGAGACCCAGTACTTC. The rearrangement links TRBV24-1 to TRBJ2-5, with 8 bases matching TRBD2. CDR1 and CDR2 (germline): KGHDR, SFDVKD. This CDR3 spans 17 amino acids. V gave up 5 bases and J gave up 5 bases; unmatched junction bases: 15.